This T cell receptor (beta chain) was sequenced in a study of blood T cell repertoires in COVID-19 (dated by TCRdb to 2019 to 2021). Regarding the research as a whole: Recovered participants in ImmuneRACE Cohort 3 were defined by two consecutive negative NP/OP PCR tests, clearance by a healthcare professional, or resolution of symptoms. Samples from collaborators originated in the United States, Italy and Spain and spanned both the acute and convalescent phases of COVID-19. The prospective study material was composed of cDNA or gDNA derived from T cells, B-cell-depleted T cells, or PBMCs. Deeply sampled blood TCRbeta repertoires from subjects exposed to, actively infected with, or recovered from COVID-19 were included in the dataset. The repertoires were released in a freely available public database intended as a resource for research on the immune response to SARS-CoV-2. The samples were drawn from two sources: the first 160 participants of the ongoing ImmuneRACE study, and 1,200 or so subjects contributed by 6 global collaborators. Sample metadata almost always included a de-identified subject ID, COVID-19 status, age in years and sex. HLA class I and class II types, where available, came from metadata supplied by the sample provider rather than from assay-based typing.

The germline V gene provides CDR1 SGHRS and CDR2 YFSETQ. V and J lose 1 base and 10 bases, and a span of 17 bases separates them. The CDR3 runs 14 amino acids, cysteine and phenylalanine included. The sequence is cut down to CDR3 DNA, 42 bases in frame from base 1. TCRbeta CDR3 regions were amplified from genomic DNA by means of the immunoSEQ Assay, a bias-controlled multiplex PCR. The paper's data handling went like this. Within the assay, amplification of reference gene primers was used to estimate how many nucleated cells each sample contained. To quantify the absolute abundance of each unique TCRbeta CDR3 rearrangement, sequence reads were collapsed and filtered. For each sample, productive Simpson clonality was calculated as the square root of Simpson's diversity index over productive rearrangements. The table was pulled from immuneACCESS by TCRdb, which kept in-frame rearrangements only. Such tables lose some clones; where checked, under half of the loss comes from unresolved V genes, and the rest has no known cause. The V and J calls and clone size were taken over from that table, and D and trimming were inferred from the DNA. Within this sample are fewer than 250,000 clones, with around 90% of them counted one time only. 7.2% of the sample rests with the top ten.

A remark on this clone: What antigen it recognizes has not been identified. No per-base quality is available; no much larger clone lies one base away.

Study-wide findings and limitations: The amount of clinical and demographic metadata varied by source and participant and was provided uncurated.

Enrolling through a virtual design, the prospective study's participants ranged in age from roughly 18 to 89 years and lived across about two dozen United States geographic areas. In the prospective study, participants were assigned to cohorts based on the clinical history participants reported in a screening survey and a study questionnaire. In the prospective study, whole blood, serum and a nasopharyngeal or oropharyngeal swab were collected from each participant by mobile phlebotomists. Over a 2-month period, participants in the prospective study had the option of providing additional blood draws and questionnaires. Blood samples from the prospective study were shipped frozen or at room temperature prior to DNA extraction.

The sequence joins TRBV5-1 to TRBJ2-5; a tentative D call is TRBD2 (5 bases match). The receptor's source is a man aged 30-40 years in a cohort exposed to, infected with or recovered from COVID-19 (not recorded which). The sequenced sample consisted of PBMCs or T cells enriched from blood (not recorded which). The nucleotide sequence reads TGCGCCAGCAGCTTGAGGCTCCTTGATGAGGGCCAGTACTTC. This translates into CASSLRLLDEGQYF. Extended through the reference TRBV5-1 and TRBJ2-5 proteins, this CDR3 yields the full variable domain: KAGVTQTPRYLIKTRGQQVTLSCSPISGHRSVSWYQQTPGQGLQFLFEYFSETQRNKGNFPGRFSGRQFSNSRSEMNVSTLELGDSALYLCASSLRLLDEGQYFGPGTRLLVL.